These 22 T cell receptor beta chains were all obtained from the same sample, sequenced in a study of cytomegalovirus exposure and HLA in healthy donors. Vbeta (60) and Jbeta (13) primers were used in the PCR. The table came from immunoSEQ multiplex PCR; TCRdb's copy has only in-frame clones and leaves some out. The sample has about 130,000 clones; approximately 60% are singletons. Sequenced input: PBMCs. The receptors stem from a human donor in good health.

In this sample, this clone turned up once. The V call is TRBV5-1, the J call TRBJ2-1; TRBD2 matches 7 bases. The CDR3 covers 16 residues. Germline V gene sequence: CDR1 SGHRS, CDR2 YFSETQ. The junction had 7 bases not matched to a gene; V was cut back by 0 bases and J by 4 bases. The CDR3 coding sequence is TGCGCCAGCAGCTTGGCCGTGACTAGCAATTACAATGAGCAGTTCTTC. Its protein product is CASSLAVTSNYNEQFF.

The gene calls are TRBV13 and TRBJ1-1; D is perhaps TRBD1 (5 bases). This CDR3 spans 15 amino acids. With 1 base removed from V and 4 bases from J, the gap between germline ends came to 13 bases. In germline, CDR1 is PRHDT, CDR2 FYEKMQ (reference sequence). CDR3 region: CASSLDGGGSTEAFF. As DNA, the CDR3 is TGTGCCAGCAGCTTAGATGGGGGAGGAAGCACTGAAGCTTTCTTT.

This clone was detected only a few times. This chain connects TRBV21-1 to TRBJ2-7; TRBD2, as called in the table, went unchecked against the DNA. TRBV21-1 counts as a pseudogene. The CDR3 has 15 residues. CDR3 bases: TGTGCCAGCAGGCACCTTAGCGGGAGGCTATGCGAGCAGTACTTC. Amino acid sequence: CASRHLSGRLCEQYF.

This chain joins TRBV29-1 and TRBJ2-1; the D gene is possibly TRBD2 (6 bases). The ends were cut back, 7 bases at V and 7 bases at J, with 23 bases in the middle. Per germline, CDR1 SQVTM and CDR2 ANQGSEA. This CDR3 region has 15 residues. The DNA of the CDR3 is TGCAGCGCCATCGGGGGTAGCACGCGGGAAAATGAGCAGTTCTTC. Translating gives CSAIGGSTRENEQFF.

This clone was observed a few times. The V gene is TRBV7-9, the J gene TRBJ1-1, with 7 bases fitting TRBD1. The CDR3 has 15 amino acids. V was clipped by 5 bases and J by 5 bases; unmatched bases: 11. Germline CDR1 and CDR2: SEHNR and FQNEAQ (reference sequence). CDR3 protein: CASSPSTGWRTEAFF. CDR3 bases: TGTGCCAGCAGCCCCTCGACAGGGTGGAGAACTGAAGCTTTCTTT.

The chain carries TRBV28 and TRBJ2-7; 12 bases line up with TRBD2. Germline CDR1 MDHEN, CDR2 SYDVKM. V lost 5 bases to trimming and J lost 6 bases; unmatched junction nucleotides: 8. This CDR3 has 15 residues. The CDR3 region has the DNA TGTGCCAGCAGTGCCCGACTAGCGGGAGTGGGCGAGCAGTACTTC. Translating it yields CASSARLAGVGEQYF.

This clone was recorded a few times. The V call is TRBV6-5, the J call TRBJ2-7; 7 bases fit TRBD2. CDR3 length: 14 amino acids. Germline CDR1 is MNHEY and CDR2 is SVGAGI. After removal of 7 bases from V and 0 bases from J, the junction contained 6 bases not matched to a gene. The CDR3 nucleotides are TGTGCCAGCATGCAGCGGGAAAGCTCCTACGAGCAGTACTTC. Translated: CASMQRESSYEQYF.

The chain carries TRBV19 and TRBJ2-5, with a possible D match to TRBD2 (5 bases). Trimming stripped 3 bases from V and 5 bases from J, with 10 bases between. Looked up from germline, CDR1 is LNHDA and CDR2 is SQIVND (reference sequence). The CDR3 has 13 residues. The DNA of the CDR3 is TGTGCCAGTAGTATGAGTAGAGGGGAGACCCAGTACTTC. Protein: CASSMSRGETQYF.

The chain employs TRBV19 and TRBJ2-4; unclear D gene. This CDR3 contains 15 residues. The ends were cut back, 4 bases at V and 0 bases at J, with 10 bases in the middle. Per germline, CDR1 LNHDA and CDR2 SQIVND (reference sequence). CDR3 in DNA: TGTGCCAGTAGTACCTCACCCAGAGCCAAAAACATTCAGTACTTC. This codes for CASSTSPRAKNIQYF.

The CDR3 DNA reads TGTGCCAGCAGTGAAGCGCCGTCAGAGGGCTATGGCTACACCTTC. It encodes CASSEAPSEGYGYTF. The chain has TRBV6-1 and TRBJ1-2; D gene uncertain. Deletions cut 0 bases from V and 4 bases from J, with 12 bases between. CDR1 and CDR2 from the germline V gene are MNHNS and SASEGT. The CDR3 has 15 amino acids.

This clone was observed a few times. The rearrangement uses TRBV2 and TRBJ1-5; TRBD1 agrees at 9 bases. This CDR3 contains 14 residues. Trimming removed 8 bases from V and 5 bases from J; junction bases left unmatched: 7. Germline V lookup: CDR1 SNHLY, CDR2 FYNNEI. This CDR3 reads CASHKDRGYQPQHF. In DNA form, the CDR3 reads TGTGCCAGCCACAAGGACAGGGGCTATCAGCCCCAGCATTTT.

Here the CDR3 reads CASSTGGTEAFF. Here the CDR3 DNA reads TGTGCCAGCAGCACAGGGGGGACTGAAGCTTTCTTT. The J gene is TRBJ1-1, the V gene TRBV5-5, with 8 bases lining up with TRBD1. Germline CDR1 reads SGHKS; CDR2 reads YYEKEE (reference sequence). This CDR3 is 12 amino acids long. With 4 bases clipped from V and 5 bases from J, the junction kept 1 base outside the gene matches. Looking up the rest from reference TRBV5-5 and TRBJ1-1 gives the full variable domain: DAGVTQSPTHLIKTRGQQVTLRCSPISGHKSVSWYQQVLGQGPQFIFQYYEKEERGRGNFPDRFSARQFPNYSSELNVNALLLGDSALYLCASSTGGTEAFFGQGTRLTVV.

The chain recombines TRBV5-5 with TRBJ1-5, with 10 bases identical to TRBD1. The V and J ends lost 0 bases and 3 bases, in that order; junction bases with no gene match: 9. Germline V lookup: CDR1 SGHKS, CDR2 YYEKEE (reference sequence). The CDR3 consists of 18 residues. The CDR3 DNA reads TGTGCCAGCAGCTTGGGGGGAGGGACAGGGGTTGCCAATCAGCCCCAGCATTTT. Its translation is CASSLGGGTGVANQPQHF.

As concerns this clone: Other DNA sequences from this sample encode an identical CDR3 as well. The V and J genes are TRBV18 and TRBJ2-3, with 10 bases aligning to TRBD1. V lost 3 bases, J lost 3 bases, and 3 bases stayed unmatched. The germline V gene has CDR1 KGHSH and CDR2 LQKENI. The CDR3 has 15 residues. The CDR3 protein is CASSPTGGGTDTQYF. Here the CDR3 DNA reads TGTGCCAGCTCACCGACAGGGGGCGGGACAGATACGCAGTATTTT.

The count of this clone is one. This rearrangement joins TRBV5-5 to TRBJ2-5, with TRBD1 identical over 10 bases. V trimming: 0 bases; J trimming: 2 bases; junction bases outside the gene matches: 4. The CDR3 runs to 16 residues. The germline V gene encodes CDR1 SGHKS and CDR2 YYEKEE (reference sequence). The CDR3, as DNA: TGTGCCAGCAGCTTGGGTTTGGGACAGGGGCAAGAGACCCAGTACTTC. Translated: CASSLGLGQGQETQYF. Using reference TRBV5-5 and TRBJ2-5 for the parts outside the CDR3, the full variable domain is DAGVTQSPTHLIKTRGQQVTLRCSPISGHKSVSWYQQVLGQGPQFIFQYYEKEERGRGNFPDRFSARQFPNYSSELNVNALLLGDSALYLCASSLGLGQGQETQYFGPGTRLLVL.

This chain uses TRBV7-9 with TRBJ1-2; D uncertain. CDR1 and CDR2 from the germline V gene are SEHNR and FQNEAQ (reference sequence). V lost 7 bases and J 4 bases, leaving 13 bases between the germline ends. The CDR3 length is 13 residues. For the CDR3, the DNA is TGTGCCAGCACCCCCCCATCAGGCTATGGCTACACCTTC. As protein: CASTPPSGYGYTF.

In this sample, this clone turned up a few times. This chain uses TRBV18 with TRBJ2-3; no firm D call. The CDR3 covers 12 residues. The V end was cut by 4 bases, the J end by 4 bases, with 6 bases between. Looked up from germline, CDR1 is KGHSH and CDR2 is LQKENI. The chain's CDR3 is CASSRGPDTQYF. CDR3 nucleotide sequence: TGTGCCAGCTCACGTGGGCCAGATACGCAGTATTTT.

V usage is TRBV4-1 and J usage is TRBJ1-2; 12 bases fit TRBD1. The CDR3 is made up of 15 amino acids. The V segment lost 4 bases and the J segment 4 bases; nucleotides outside the gene matches: 4. Per germline, CDR1 MGHRA and CDR2 YSYEKL. The CDR3 region has the DNA TGCGCCAGCAGCCCATGGGACAGGGGGCCCTATGGCTACACCTTC. It is translated as CASSPWDRGPYGYTF.

This clone was picked up a small number of times. V gene TRBV13 combines with J gene TRBJ2-2; D might be TRBD1 (5 bases). CDR1 PRHDT and CDR2 FYEKMQ come from the germline V gene (reference sequence). The ends were cut back, 7 bases at V and 0 bases at J, with 18 bases in the middle. The CDR3 runs 17 residues. CDR3: CASTAISWGPNTGELFF. The CDR3 DNA reads TGTGCCAGCACAGCAATATCGTGGGGCCCGAACACCGGGGAGCTGTTTTTT. Full variable domain (missing parts from reference TRBV13 and TRBJ2-2): AAGVIQSPRHLIKEKRETATLKCYPIPRHDTVYWYQQGPGQDPQFLISFYEKMQSDKGSIPDRFSAQQFSDYHSELNMSSLELGDSALYFCASTAISWGPNTGELFFGEGSRLTVL.

The V call is TRBV11-1, the J call TRBJ2-5; a possible D gene is TRBD2 (5 bases). TRBJ2-7 explains the end of the DNA better; the J call may be wrong. The CDR3 is 14 amino acids. Germline values: CDR1 SGHAT, CDR2 FQDESV (reference sequence). The CDR3 DNA reads as TGTGCCAGCAGCTTAATCCCGGGAACCTACGAGCAGTACTTC. Protein sequence: CASSLIPGTYEQYF.

The chain links TRBV28 to TRBJ2-7; 7 bases map to TRBD2. The trim removed 2 bases at V and 3 bases at J, leaving 4 bases unmatched. The CDR3 extends over 14 amino acids. Germline V lookup: CDR1 MDHEN, CDR2 SYDVKM. CDR3 nucleotide sequence: TGTGCCAGCAGTTTACGCGGGGGTCGCTACGAGCAGTACTTC. Amino acids: CASSLRGGRYEQYF. Based on the CDR3 plus reference TRBV28 and TRBJ2-7, the full variable domain is DVKVTQSSRYLVKRTGEKVFLECVQDMDHENMFWYRQDPGLGLRLIYFSYDVKMKEKGDIPEGYSVSREKKERFSLILESASTNQTSMYLCASSLRGGRYEQYFGPGTRLTVT.

This chain connects TRBV6-6 to TRBJ1-2; no reliable D call. The CDR3 sequence is 13 residues long. Trimming pared 0 bases from V and 3 bases from J, leaving 5 bases between. Germline-derived CDR1 and CDR2 are MNHNY and SVGAGI (reference sequence). The CDR3 here is CASSYSRDYGYTF. The CDR3 DNA follows: TGTGCCAGCAGTTACTCCCGCGACTATGGCTACACCTTC.